The next 27 T cell receptor beta chains were all read from a single sample in a study of neurological immune-mediated disorders. MiXCR, applied by TCRdb to the 5' RACE reads, yields one record per CDR3 protein. The sample contains about 76,000 distinct CDR3 sequences, roughly a sixth of which appear only once. Material: PBMCs. These receptors all come from a woman aged 40 to 50 in good health.

This clonotype was detected ten times or more. Here the CDR3 reads CASSAGPWETQYF. The CDR3 DNA sequence: TGTGCCAGCAGCGCCGGACCTTGGGAGACCCAGTACTTC. The chain combines TRBV7-2 with TRBJ2-5; D gene ambiguous. The V end lost 5 bases, the J end lost 5 bases, and 12 bases lay between the germline ends. Germline CDR1 and CDR2: SGHTA and FQGNSA. The CDR3 runs to 13 residues. Complete variable domain (other parts from reference TRBV7-2 and TRBJ2-5): GAGVSQSPSNKVTEKGKDVELRCDPISGHTALYWYRQSLGQGLEFLIYFQGNSAPDKSGLPSDRFSAERTGGSVSTLTIQRTQQEDSAVYLCASSAGPWETQYFGPGTRLLVL.

This clonotype has at least ten counts. This chain joins TRBV11-1 and TRBJ2-7, with 9 positions matching TRBD1. This CDR3 is built from 13 residues. J gave up 7 bases and V 5 bases, and 6 bases lay outside the gene matches. Germline CDR1 SGHAT, CDR2 FQDESV (reference sequence). CDR3 amino acids: CASSIETGGEQYV. The CDR3 DNA reads TGTGCCAGCAGCATAGAGACAGGGGGGGAGCAGTACGTC.

This clonotype occurred many times. The gene calls are TRBV5-1 and TRBJ1-2; TRBD1 aligns across 7 bases. Germline trimming cut 3 bases from V and 2 bases from J; bases unmatched to any gene: 7. This CDR3 comprises 15 residues. Germline values: CDR1 SGHRS, CDR2 YFSETQ. CDR3 sequence reads: CASSYRTGSNYGYTF. The CDR3, as DNA: TGCGCCAGCAGCTACCGGACAGGATCGAACTATGGCTACACCTTC. Looking up the rest from reference TRBV5-1 and TRBJ1-2 gives the full variable domain: KAGVTQTPRYLIKTRGQQVTLSCSPISGHRSVSWYQQTPGQGLQFLFEYFSETQRNKGNFPGRFSGRQFSNSRSEMNVSTLELGDSALYLCASSYRTGSNYGYTFGSGTRLTVV.

This clonotype was counted many times. The V and J genes are TRBV20-1 and TRBJ2-3; 11 bases are a match to TRBD2. The length of the CDR3 is 14 residues. Germline values: CDR1 DFQATT, CDR2 SNEGSKA (reference sequence). V shed 5 bases and J 1 base; nucleotides not matched to a gene: 2. The chain's CDR3 is CSAHSGGGTDTQYF. CDR3 coding DNA: TGCAGTGCTCATAGCGGGGGGGGCACAGATACGCAGTATTTT.

This clonotype was seen many times. The J gene is TRBJ2-2, the V gene TRBV9; 7 nucleotides agree with TRBD2. The CDR3 totals 18 residues. The ends lost 2 bases at V and 5 bases at J; junction bases unmatched: 15. The germline V gene encodes CDR1 SGDLS and CDR2 YYNGEE. The CDR3 protein is CASSVSGTRQRSTGELFF. As DNA, the CDR3 is TGTGCCAGCAGCGTCAGCGGGACCCGCCAAAGATCAACCGGGGAGCTGTTTTTT.

This clonotype was detected a few times. The chain carries TRBV10-1 and TRBJ1-2; TRBD1 matches 7 bases. CDR1 and CDR2 from the germline V gene are WNHNN and SYGVQD (reference sequence). The V segment lost 7 bases and the J segment 4 bases; nucleotides outside the gene matches: 9. This CDR3 spans 14 amino acids. The CDR3 coding sequence is TGCGCCAGCAACGCCGACAGGGAATGCTATGGCTACACCTTC. Protein sequence: CASNADRECYGYTF.

This chain joins TRBV20-1 and TRBJ2-7, with D possibly called TRBD1 or TRBD2 (7 bases each). The CDR3 length is 14 residues. The germline V gene has CDR1 DFQATT and CDR2 SNEGSKA (reference sequence). The DNA for the CDR3 is TGCAGTGCTCCCCCAGGGGGGGCCTCCTACGACCAGTACGTC. Protein sequence: CSAPPGGASYDQYV.

This clonotype was seen many times. The chain recombines TRBV7-2 with TRBJ1-1; tentatively, D is TRBD1 (5 bases). This CDR3 is 13 amino acids long. Trimming took off 5 bases at V and 0 bases at J, with 7 bases between the two ends. CDR1 is SGHTA, CDR2 FQGNSA, per germline. CDR3 in DNA: TGTGCCAGCAGCCCAGGGATGAACACTGAAGCTTTCTTT. Protein sequence: CASSPGMNTEAFF.

This clonotype was recorded many times. This chain uses TRBV18 with TRBJ2-7, with D perhaps matching TRBD2 (5 bases). Germline CDR1 and CDR2: KGHSH and LQKENI. The CDR3 covers 13 residues. V was cut by 4 bases and J by 5 bases, with 12 bases left in between. As DNA, the CDR3 is TGTGCCAGCTCACGGCCGGAGGTGGACGAGCAGTACGTC. Its translation: CASSRPEVDEQYV.

The table lists this clonotype with many counts. This chain links TRBV20-1 with TRBJ2-1; TRBD2 is a possible D gene (6 bases). Trimming took 1 base from V and 10 from J, leaving 20 bases between them. The germline V gene has CDR1 DFQATT and CDR2 SNEGSKA (reference sequence). The CDR3 extends over 15 amino acids. In DNA, the CDR3 is TGCAGTGCTAGAGTGGGGGGAGCCCCTACCGGGGAGCAGTTCTTC. Translation: CSARVGGAPTGEQFF.

This clonotype showed up many times. This chain connects TRBV12-3 or TRBV12-4 to TRBJ1-2; D perhaps matches TRBD1 (6 bases). CDR3 length: 13 amino acids. V lost 3 bases, J lost 7 bases, and 12 bases lay in between. The DNA for the CDR3 is TGTGCCAGCAGTTTGTCCGGGGGCGCTGGCTACACCTTC. As protein: CASSLSGGAGYTF.

In this sample, this clonotype turned up a few times. V gene TRBV20-1 combines with J gene TRBJ1-5; 8 positions match TRBD1. The trim removed 6 bases at V and 9 bases at J, leaving 10 bases unmatched. CDR1 DFQATT and CDR2 SNEGSKA come from the germline V gene (reference sequence). The length of the CDR3 is 13 residues. Here the CDR3 reads CSAHRGATRPQHF. The CDR3 coding sequence is TGCAGTGCGCACAGGGGGGCGACCAGGCCCCAGCATTTT.

At least ten counts were recorded for this clonotype. This chain uses TRBV7-9 with TRBJ2-2; D gene ambiguous. Per the germline V gene, CDR1 is SEHNR and CDR2 is FQNEAQ (reference sequence). V lost 4 bases and J 6 bases, leaving 21 bases between the germline ends. The CDR3 has 17 amino acids. CDR3 coding DNA: TGTGCCAGCAGCTCCACGTATTTGGGTGTCCGCTCCGGGGAGCTGTTTTTT. Its translation is CASSSTYLGVRSGELFF.

The chain combines TRBV7-2 with TRBJ2-1, with TRBD2 matching 13 bases. Losses at the gene ends were 10 bases for V and 7 bases for J; bases not matched to a gene: 10. Germline V lookup: CDR1 SGHTA, CDR2 FQGNSA. This CDR3 is built from 15 residues. CDR3: CATGLAGVPSNEQFF. CDR3 DNA sequence: TGTGCCACCGGACTAGCGGGGGTTCCTTCTAATGAGCAGTTCTTC.

This clonotype appeared many times. The V and J genes are TRBV12-3 or TRBV12-4 and TRBJ2-5; D perhaps matches TRBD2 (6 bases). Trimming pared 5 bases from V and 11 bases from J, leaving 18 bases between. The CDR3 extends over 13 amino acids. The DNA of the CDR3 is TGTGCCAGCAGTGGGGGAGGCGCCATGTTACAGTACTTC. This translates into CASSGGGAMLQYF.

The chain employs TRBV20-1 and TRBJ2-1; TRBD2 matches 12 bases. With 5 bases clipped from V and 9 bases from J, the junction kept 8 bases outside the gene matches. The CDR3 is 14 residues long. Germline loops: CDR1 DFQATT, CDR2 SNEGSKA (reference sequence). The CDR3 is CSAPLAGGNIEQFF. CDR3 bases: TGCAGTGCTCCACTAGCGGGGGGTAACATTGAGCAGTTCTTC.

This clonotype was observed at least ten times. The CDR3 DNA is TGTGCCAGCAGCCTGACTAGCGGGGGCGGGAATGAGCAGTTCTTC. This sequence encodes CASSLTSGGGNEQFF. This rearrangement joins TRBV6-4 to TRBJ2-1; 12 positions match TRBD2. The CDR3 covers 15 residues. With V trimmed by 6 bases and J by 7 bases, 7 bases remained unmatched. Germline CDR1 and CDR2: MRHNA and SNTAGT.

There are many counts of this clonotype. The gene calls are TRBV5-1 and TRBJ2-5; perhaps TRBD1 as D (6 bases). V gave up 3 bases and J gave up 0 bases, with 15 bases separating them. Germline values: CDR1 SGHRS, CDR2 YFSETQ. This CDR3 has 16 residues. CDR3 loop: CASSSSAGTNQETQYF. The CDR3, as DNA: TGCGCCAGCAGCTCGTCAGCCGGGACAAACCAAGAGACCCAGTACTTC.

The V call is TRBV19, the J call TRBJ2-4; 8 bases map to TRBD1. Trimming cost V 0 bases and J 6 bases; bases outside gene matches: 4. The germline gives CDR1 LNHDA, CDR2 SQIVND (reference sequence). This CDR3 has 15 residues. CDR3 region: CASSIEDRGGNIQYF. DNA of the CDR3: TGTGCCAGTAGTATAGAAGACAGGGGAGGAAACATTCAGTACTTC.

The chain couples TRBV27 to TRBJ2-5; maybe TRBD2 (6 bases). The ends were cut back, 5 bases at V and 3 bases at J, with 16 bases in the middle. CDR1 and CDR2 from the germline V gene are MNHEY and SMNVEV (reference sequence). The CDR3 is made up of 15 amino acids. The CDR3 region is CASSPRDSGEETQYF. The DNA of the CDR3 is TGTGCCAGCAGTCCGCGGGATTCCGGGGAAGAGACCCAGTACTTC.

The chain joins TRBV4-2 to TRBJ1-4; tentative D call: TRBD1 (5 bases). The CDR3 runs 16 residues. CDR1 is LGHNA and CDR2 is YNFKEQ in the germline V gene. Trimming pared 1 base from V and 8 bases from J, leaving 17 bases between. The CDR3 DNA is TGTGCCAGCAGCCAAGTTTCGCAGGGCTTCGTCGAAAAACTGTTTTTT. This codes for CASSQVSQGFVEKLFF.

The chain joins TRBV7-9 to TRBJ2-3; weak D call: TRBD1 (7 bases). The V gene lost 5 bases and the J gene lost 3 bases, with 18 bases spanning the gap. This CDR3 region has 16 residues. Germline lookup yields CDR1 SEHNR and CDR2 FQNEAQ (reference sequence). CDR3 nucleotide sequence: TGTGCCAGCAGCCCATGCCCAGGGGGGCTTACAGATACGCAGTATTTT. Its protein product is CASSPCPGGLTDTQYF. Full variable domain (rest looked up from reference TRBV7-9 and TRBJ2-3): DTGVSQNPRHKITKRGQNVTFRCDPISEHNRLYWYRQTLGQGPEFLTYFQNEAQLEKSRLLSDRFSAERPKGSFSTLEIQRTEQGDSAMYLCASSPCPGGLTDTQYFGPGTRLTVL.

This clonotype was seen ten or more times. The CDR3 coding sequence is TGTGCCATCAGTGAGTCGGAGGGAGACACTGAAGCTTTCTTT. Translating it yields CAISESEGDTEAFF. V usage is TRBV10-3 and J usage is TRBJ1-1; no clear D. The V gene's germline CDR1 is ENHRY and CDR2 SYGVKD. With 0 bases removed from V and 3 bases from J, the gap between germline ends came to 8 bases. The CDR3 loop spans 14 amino acids.

This clonotype was seen ten or more times. The V and J genes are TRBV5-5 and TRBJ1-1; 9 bases agree with TRBD1. Germline V gene sequence: CDR1 SGHKS, CDR2 YYEKEE (reference sequence). The ends lost 4 bases at V and 1 base at J; junction bases unmatched: 14. This CDR3 region has 18 residues. The CDR3 sequence: CASSPGIGTGYGNTEAFF. CDR3 in DNA: TGTGCCAGCAGCCCGGGTATAGGGACAGGGTACGGGAACACTGAAGCTTTCTTT.

This clonotype has at least ten counts. CDR3 sequence reads: CASMGEGSNTGELFF. CDR3 nucleotide sequence: TGTGCCAGCATGGGGGAGGGCAGCAACACCGGGGAGCTGTTTTTT. This chain connects TRBV6-5 to TRBJ2-2, with 7 bases identical to TRBD2. V was pared by 7 bases and J by 2 bases, with 7 bases of the junction left unmatched. This CDR3 contains 15 residues. Germline lookup yields CDR1 MNHEY and CDR2 SVGAGI.

This clonotype occurred a few times. The genes are TRBV25-1 and TRBJ2-1, with D tentatively TRBD1 or TRBD2 (6 bases each). V was trimmed by 0 bases and J by 9 bases, leaving 12 bases between them. CDR1 is MGHDK and CDR2 is SYGVNS in the germline V gene. CDR3 length equals 14 residues. CDR3 coding DNA: TGTGCCAGCAGTGAATATCAGGGGCGGGGTGAGCAGTTCTTC. Amino acid sequence: CASSEYQGRGEQFF.

The sample holds many counts of this clonotype. The V gene is TRBV28, the J gene TRBJ1-1; no reliable D call. Germline CDR1 reads MDHEN; CDR2 reads SYDVKM. Deletions cut 6 bases from V and 8 bases from J, with 13 bases between. The CDR3 has 12 residues. CDR3 coding DNA: TGTGCCAGCAGCCTAGGGCCGCTAGAAGCTTTCTTT. Protein product: CASSLGPLEAFF. Full variable domain (missing parts from reference TRBV28 and TRBJ1-1): DVKVTQSSRYLVKRTGEKVFLECVQDMDHENMFWYRQDPGLGLRLIYFSYDVKMKEKGDIPEGYSVSREKKERFSLILESASTNQTSMYLCASSLGPLEAFFGQGTRLTVV.